A selection of T cell receptor beta chains follows, all from one sample in a study of cytomegalovirus exposure and HLA in healthy donors. Measured with immunoSEQ multiplex PCR; TCRdb has only the in-frame clones, and not every one. The profile shows 140,000 to 150,000 clones, about 79% of them singletons. Sequences were obtained from PBMCs. The receptor source for this set is a woman aged 25-40 years in good health and CMV-seronegative. CDR3s include the opening cysteine and the closing phenylalanine or tryptophan. Each record gives: clone size, V gene, J gene, D gene, CDR3 protein, CDR3 DNA. A D gene is named only where the DNA matches it firmly. Clone size is not always given. Where it is, it says once, few, many or a class for expanded clones.

size: once; V: TRBV9; J: TRBJ2-1; D: -; CDR3: CASGRDIDSYNEQFF; DNA: TGTGCCAGCGGCCGGGACATCGACTCCTACAATGAGCAGTTCTTC
size: -; V: TRBV29-1; J: TRBJ2-1; D: -; CDR3: CSVETGSSYNEQFF; DNA: TGCAGCGTTGAAACAGGGAGCTCCTACAATGAGCAGTTCTTC
size: -; V: TRBV11-2; J: TRBJ2-7; D: TRBD2; CDR3: CASSLVSGGANEQYF; DNA: TGTGCCAGCAGCTTAGTTAGCGGGGGGGCCAACGAGCAGTACTTC
size: -; V: TRBV19; J: TRBJ2-5; D: TRBD2; CDR3: CASSIPTSGETQYF; DNA: TGTGCCAGTAGTATTCCGACTAGCGGAGAGACCCAGTACTTC
size: -; V: TRBV19; J: TRBJ1-6; D: -; CDR3: CASSIRGPSGTPLHF; DNA: TGTGCCAGTAGTATAAGGGGTCCCAGCGGGACACCCCTCCACTTT
size: -; V: TRBV7-9; J: TRBJ1-1; D: -; CDR3: CASSLDLRESEAFF; DNA: TGTGCCAGCAGCTTAGATTTAAGGGAGTCTGAAGCTTTCTTT
size: -; V: TRBV25-1; J: TRBJ2-7; D: -; CDR3: CASSGGGAGSEQYF; DNA: TGTGCCAGCAGTGGCGGGGGCGCAGGGTCCGAGCAGTACTTC
size: -; V: TRBV7-2; J: TRBJ2-1; D: TRBD1; CDR3: CASRIETGGPNEQFF; DNA: TGTGCCAGCAGGATCGAGACAGGGGGCCCCAATGAGCAGTTCTTC
size: -; V: TRBV5-1; J: TRBJ2-1; D: TRBD2; CDR3: CASSDPGLGNEQFF; DNA: TGCGCCAGCAGCGACCCGGGACTAGGCAATGAGCAGTTCTTC
size: -; V: TRBV5-4; J: TRBJ1-1; D: TRBD1; CDR3: CASSPWTGNTEAFF; DNA: TGTGCCAGCAGCCCCTGGACAGGGAACACTGAAGCTTTCTTT
size: -; V: TRBV11-2; J: TRBJ1-6; D: -; CDR3: CASSFRSSSYNSPLHF; DNA: TGTGCCAGCAGCTTTCGGTCCTCCTCCTATAATTCACCCCTCCACTTT
size: -; V: TRBV29-1; J: TRBJ1-2; D: -; CDR3: CSVEEWQSHGYTF; DNA: TGCAGCGTCGAGGAGTGGCAGTCGCATGGCTACACCTTC
size: -; V: TRBV12-5; J: TRBJ1-2; D: -; CDR3: CASGWWGRHGYTF; DNA: TGTGCTAGTGGTTGGTGGGGGAGGCATGGCTACACCTTC
size: -; V: TRBV30; J: TRBJ1-5; D: -; CDR3: CAWSVVGEVSNQPQHF; DNA: TGTGCCTGGAGTGTAGTAGGGGAGGTTAGCAATCAGCCCCAGCATTTT
size: -; V: TRBV6-5; J: TRBJ1-5; D: TRBD1; CDR3: CASSYRTGQPQHF; DNA: TGTGCCAGCAGTTATCGGACAGGTCAGCCCCAGCATTTT
size: -; V: TRBV5-6; J: TRBJ2-7; D: -; CDR3: CASSLGTGQEQYF; DNA: TGTGCCAGCAGCTTGGGGACTGGACAGGAGCAGTACTTC
size: -; V: TRBV7-9; J: TRBJ1-1; D: TRBD1; CDR3: CASSFPGQGLEAFF; DNA: TGTGCCAGCAGCTTCCCGGGACAGGGGCTTGAAGCTTTCTTT
size: -; V: TRBV7-9; J: TRBJ2-2; D: TRBD1; CDR3: CASSVGTDTGELFF; DNA: TGTGCCAGCAGCGTCGGGACAGACACCGGGGAGCTGTTTTTT
size: once; V: TRBV7-6; J: TRBJ2-5; D: TRBD1; CDR3: CASSLDRGEQETQYF; DNA: TGTGCCAGCAGCTTAGACAGGGGCGAACAAGAGACCCAGTACTTC
size: -; V: TRBV6-5; J: TRBJ1-2; D: TRBD1; CDR3: CASSLDRENWGYGYTF; DNA: TGTGCCAGCAGTTTAGACAGGGAGAATTGGGGCTATGGCTACACCTTC
size: few; V: TRBV5-8; J: TRBJ1-1; D: -; CDR3: CASSAGQRENTEAFF; DNA: TGTGCCAGCAGCGCCGGACAGCGAGAGAACACTGAAGCTTTCTTT
size: -; V: TRBV2; J: TRBJ1-6; D: -; CDR3: CASSEERGNSPLHF; DNA: TGTGCCAGCAGTGAAGAACGGGGAAATTCACCCCTCCACTTT
size: medium-sized; V: TRBV11-3; J: TRBJ2-1; D: TRBD1; CDR3: CASSLEQGAGNEQFF; DNA: TGTGCCAGCAGCTTAGAACAGGGGGCCGGTAATGAGCAGTTCTTC
size: -; V: TRBV30; J: TRBJ2-7; D: TRBD1; CDR3: CAWSKTGTAPYEQYF; DNA: TGTGCCTGGAGCAAGACCGGGACAGCCCCCTACGAGCAGTACTTC
size: -; V: TRBV7-8; J: TRBJ1-1; D: -; CDR3: CASSTAQGGTEAFF; DNA: TGTGCCAGCAGCACTGCCCAGGGAGGCACTGAAGCTTTCTTT
size: few; V: TRBV29-1; J: TRBJ1-2; D: -; CDR3: CSVLLSQGRANYGYTF; DNA: TGCAGCGTTCTTTTATCACAGGGTCGAGCTAACTATGGCTACACCTTC
size: -; V: TRBV5-4; J: TRBJ2-3; D: -; CDR3: CASSSQVTSTDTQYF; DNA: TGTGCCAGCAGCTCTCAAGTTACTAGCACAGATACGCAGTATTTT
size: -; V: TRBV27; J: TRBJ1-2; D: -; CDR3: CASSPYSTGIVYGYTF; DNA: TGTGCCAGCAGTCCTTACTCGACAGGAATCGTTTATGGCTACACCTTC
size: -; V: TRBV6-5; J: TRBJ1-1; D: -; CDR3: CASSYGEDEAFF; DNA: TGTGCCAGCAGTTACGGGGAGGATGAAGCTTTCTTT
size: -; V: TRBV5-1; J: TRBJ1-2; D: -; CDR3: CASSLALGLNYGYTF; DNA: TGCGCCAGCAGCTTGGCCCTGGGGCTCAACTATGGCTACACCTTC
size: -; V: TRBV7-3; J: TRBJ2-3; D: TRBD2; CDR3: CASSFHGGGSDTQYF; DNA: TGTGCCAGCAGCTTCCACGGGGGGGGGTCAGATACGCAGTATTTT
size: -; V: TRBV4-2; J: TRBJ2-7; D: -; CDR3: CASSQGSLEQYF; DNA: TGTGCCAGCAGCCAAGGTAGTCTCGAGCAGTACTTC
size: -; V: TRBV5-1; J: TRBJ2-3; D: TRBD1; CDR3: CASSFRQGVGTDTQYF; DNA: TGCGCCAGCAGCTTCAGACAGGGCGTCGGCACAGATACGCAGTATTTT
size: -; V: TRBV5-1; J: TRBJ2-3; D: TRBD1; CDR3: CASSLSGQGFPDTQYF; DNA: TGCGCCAGCAGCTTGTCGGGACAGGGGTTCCCAGATACGCAGTATTTT
size: -; V: TRBV30; J: TRBJ1-2; D: TRBD1; CDR3: CAWKQGLYGYTF; DNA: TGTGCCTGGAAACAGGGGTTGTATGGCTACACCTTC
size: -; V: TRBV19; J: TRBJ2-3; D: TRBD1; CDR3: CASSVRGDRGRGKDF; DNA: TGTGCCAGTAGTGTGAGAGGAGACAGGGGGCGCGGAAAGGATTTT
size: -; V: TRBV29-1; J: TRBJ1-1; D: -; CDR3: CSVERSVGSEAFF; DNA: TGCAGCGTTGAACGTTCGGTCGGGTCTGAAGCTTTCTTT
size: -; V: TRBV5-1; J: TRBJ2-3; D: TRBD2; CDR3: CASSSGGPVHSDTQYF; DNA: TGCGCCAGCAGCTCGGGGGGGCCAGTGCATTCAGATACGCAGTATTTT
size: -; V: TRBV7-6; J: TRBJ2-3; D: TRBD2; CDR3: CASSPSSGAPGTDTQYF; DNA: TGTGCCAGCAGCCCATCTAGCGGGGCCCCGGGCACAGATACGCAGTATTTT
size: once; V: TRBV29-1; J: TRBJ2-3; D: TRBD2; CDR3: CSVVTSAVGDTQYF; DNA: TGCAGCGTTGTAACTAGCGCCGTGGGAGATACGCAGTATTTT
size: -; V: TRBV11-2; J: TRBJ1-3; D: -; CDR3: CASSPLGGVGNTIYF; DNA: TGTGCCAGCAGCCCCCTGGGGGGGGTCGGAAACACCATATATTTT
size: -; V: TRBV21-1; J: TRBJ2-7; D: -; CDR3: CASSKVGSSGGDSYEQYF; DNA: TGTGCCAGCAGCAAAGTGGGGTCTAGCGGGGGAGACTCCTACGAGCAGTACTTC
size: once; V: TRBV9; J: TRBJ2-5; D: -; CDR3: CASSVNRQETQYF; DNA: TGTGCCAGCAGCGTGAACAGGCAAGAGACCCAGTACTTC
size: -; V: TRBV6-1; J: TRBJ1-2; D: -; CDR3: CASSETGWLGYTF; DNA: TGTGCCAGCAGTGAAACAGGTTGGCTCGGCTACACCTTC